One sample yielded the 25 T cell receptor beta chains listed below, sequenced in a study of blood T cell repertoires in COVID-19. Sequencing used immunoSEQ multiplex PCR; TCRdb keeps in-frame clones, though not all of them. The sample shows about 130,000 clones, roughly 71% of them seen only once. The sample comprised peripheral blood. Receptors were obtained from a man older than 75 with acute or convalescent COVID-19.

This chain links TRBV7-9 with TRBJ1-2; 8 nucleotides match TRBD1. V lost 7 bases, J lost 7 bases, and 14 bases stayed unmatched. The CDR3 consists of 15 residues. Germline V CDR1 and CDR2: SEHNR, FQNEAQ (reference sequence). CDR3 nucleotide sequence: TGTGCCAGCAAAGCACTGGGGCAGGGGGCACTTGGCTACACCTTC. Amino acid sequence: CASKALGQGALGYTF.

CDR3 region: CASSLRGGANVLTF. The CDR3 DNA follows: TGTGCCAGCAGCTTAAGGGGTGGGGCCAACGTCCTGACTTTC. This chain connects TRBV5-4 to TRBJ2-6, with D possibly being TRBD1 (5 bases). Germline V lookup: CDR1 SGHNT, CDR2 YYREEE (reference sequence). This CDR3 spans 14 amino acids. Trimming cost V 2 bases and J 3 bases, with 6 bases left between them.

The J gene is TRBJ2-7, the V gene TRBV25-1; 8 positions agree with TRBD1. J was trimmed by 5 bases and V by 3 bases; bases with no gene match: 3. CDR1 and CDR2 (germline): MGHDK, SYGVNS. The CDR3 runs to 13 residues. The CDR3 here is CASSDRGHDEQYF. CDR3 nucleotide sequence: TGTGCCAGCAGTGACAGGGGGCACGACGAGCAGTACTTC.

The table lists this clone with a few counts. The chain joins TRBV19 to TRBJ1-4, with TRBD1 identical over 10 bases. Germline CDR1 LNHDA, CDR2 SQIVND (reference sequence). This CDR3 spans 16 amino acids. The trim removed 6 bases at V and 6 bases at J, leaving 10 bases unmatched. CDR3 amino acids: CASSPTAGTGDEKLFF. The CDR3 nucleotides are TGTGCCAGTAGCCCAACTGCCGGGACAGGGGATGAAAAACTGTTTTTT.

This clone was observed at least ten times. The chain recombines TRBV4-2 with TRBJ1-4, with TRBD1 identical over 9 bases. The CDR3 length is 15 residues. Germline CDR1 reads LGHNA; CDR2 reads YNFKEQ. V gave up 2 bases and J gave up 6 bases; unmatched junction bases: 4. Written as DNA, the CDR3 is TGTGCCAGCAGCCAACCCACAGGGGGCTATGAAAAACTGTTTTTT. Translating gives CASSQPTGGYEKLFF.

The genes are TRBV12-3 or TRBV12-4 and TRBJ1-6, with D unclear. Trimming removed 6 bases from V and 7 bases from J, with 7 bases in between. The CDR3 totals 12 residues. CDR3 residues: CASSPVNSPLHF. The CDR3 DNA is TGTGCCAGCAGCCCCGTGAATTCACCCCTCCACTTT.

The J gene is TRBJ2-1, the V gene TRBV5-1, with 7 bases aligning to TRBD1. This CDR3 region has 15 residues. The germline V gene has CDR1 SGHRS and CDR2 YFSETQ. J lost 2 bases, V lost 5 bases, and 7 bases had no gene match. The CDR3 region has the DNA TGCGCCAGCAGTCCCCGGGACAGACCCTACAATGAGCAGTTCTTC. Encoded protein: CASSPRDRPYNEQFF.

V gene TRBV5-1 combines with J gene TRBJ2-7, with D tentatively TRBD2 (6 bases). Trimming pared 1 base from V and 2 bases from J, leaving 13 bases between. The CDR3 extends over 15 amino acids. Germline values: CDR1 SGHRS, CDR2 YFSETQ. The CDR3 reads CASSLSAGITYEQYF. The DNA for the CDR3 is TGCGCCAGCAGCTTGTCGGCGGGGATAACCTACGAGCAGTACTTC.

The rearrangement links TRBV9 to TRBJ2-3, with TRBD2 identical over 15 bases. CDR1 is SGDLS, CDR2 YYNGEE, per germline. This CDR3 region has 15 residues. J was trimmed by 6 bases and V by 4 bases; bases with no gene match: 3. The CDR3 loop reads CASSWTSGGADTQYF. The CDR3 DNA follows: TGTGCCAGCAGCTGGACTAGCGGGGGGGCCGATACGCAGTATTTT.

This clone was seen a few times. Here the CDR3 reads CASSHNGENGYTF. The CDR3 DNA reads as TGTGCCAGCAGCCATAACGGGGAAAATGGCTACACCTTC. V is TRBV3-1 (or the pseudogene TRBV3-2) and J is TRBJ1-2; D unclear. CDR3 size: 13 residues. Trimming pared 3 bases from V and 6 bases from J, leaving 11 bases between. Germline V gives CDR1 LGHDT, CDR2 YNNKEL (reference sequence).

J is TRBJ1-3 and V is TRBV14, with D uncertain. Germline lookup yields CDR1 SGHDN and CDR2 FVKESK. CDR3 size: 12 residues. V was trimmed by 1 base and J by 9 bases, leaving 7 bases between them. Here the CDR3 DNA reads TGTGCCAGCAGCCAAGGAATTAGCACCATATATTTT. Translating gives CASSQGISTIYF.

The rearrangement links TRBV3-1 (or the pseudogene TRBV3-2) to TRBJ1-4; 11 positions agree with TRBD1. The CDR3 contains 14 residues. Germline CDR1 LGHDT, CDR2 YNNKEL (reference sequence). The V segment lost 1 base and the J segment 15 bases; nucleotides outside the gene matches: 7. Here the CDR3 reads CASSQGTGGLVVFF. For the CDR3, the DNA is TGTGCCAGCAGCCAAGGGACAGGGGGCCTGGTGGTGTTTTTT.

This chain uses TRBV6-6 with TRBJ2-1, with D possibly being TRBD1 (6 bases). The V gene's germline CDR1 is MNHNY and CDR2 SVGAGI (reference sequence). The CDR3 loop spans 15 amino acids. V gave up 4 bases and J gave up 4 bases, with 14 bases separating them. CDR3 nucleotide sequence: TGTGCCAGCAGTTCCTACCAGGGGTGGTACAATGAGCAGTTCTTC. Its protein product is CASSSYQGWYNEQFF.

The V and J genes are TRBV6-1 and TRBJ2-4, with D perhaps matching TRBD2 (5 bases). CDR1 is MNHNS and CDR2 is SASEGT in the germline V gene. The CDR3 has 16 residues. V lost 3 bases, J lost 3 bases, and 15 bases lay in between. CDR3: CASSERKVGGKNIQYF. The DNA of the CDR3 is TGTGCCAGCAGTGAGAGGAAGGTTGGAGGCAAAAACATTCAGTACTTC.

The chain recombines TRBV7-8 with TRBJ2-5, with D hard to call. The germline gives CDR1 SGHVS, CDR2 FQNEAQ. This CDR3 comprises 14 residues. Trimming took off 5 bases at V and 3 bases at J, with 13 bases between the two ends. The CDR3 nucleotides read TGTGCCAGCAGCCCCCGACGGGTAGAAGAGACCCAGTACTTC. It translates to CASSPRRVEETQYF.

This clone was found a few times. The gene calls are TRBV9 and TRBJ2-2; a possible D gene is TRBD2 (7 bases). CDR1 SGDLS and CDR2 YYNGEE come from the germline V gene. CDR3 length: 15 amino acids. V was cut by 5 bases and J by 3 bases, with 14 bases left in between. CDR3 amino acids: CASSPRGAYTGELFF. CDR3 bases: TGTGCCAGCAGTCCTCGGGGGGCATACACCGGGGAGCTGTTTTTT.

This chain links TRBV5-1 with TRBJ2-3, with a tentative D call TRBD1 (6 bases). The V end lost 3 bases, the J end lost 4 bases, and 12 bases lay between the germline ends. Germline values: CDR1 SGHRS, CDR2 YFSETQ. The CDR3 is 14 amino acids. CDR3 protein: CASSSVQGADTQYF. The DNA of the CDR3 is TGCGCCAGCAGCTCGGTACAGGGAGCAGATACGCAGTATTTT.

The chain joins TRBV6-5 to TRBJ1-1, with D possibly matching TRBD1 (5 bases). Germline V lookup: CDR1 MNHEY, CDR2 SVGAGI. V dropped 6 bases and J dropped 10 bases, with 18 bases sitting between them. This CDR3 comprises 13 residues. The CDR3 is CASRTRWGGLAFF. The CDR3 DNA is TGTGCCAGCAGGACCCGATGGGGGGGTTTAGCTTTCTTT.

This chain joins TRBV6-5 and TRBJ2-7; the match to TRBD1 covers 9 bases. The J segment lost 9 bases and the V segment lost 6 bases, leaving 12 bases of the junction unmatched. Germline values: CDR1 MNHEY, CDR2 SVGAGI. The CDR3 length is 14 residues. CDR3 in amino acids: CASSPSDRGLRQYF. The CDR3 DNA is TGTGCCAGCAGCCCATCGGACAGGGGATTACGGCAGTACTTC.

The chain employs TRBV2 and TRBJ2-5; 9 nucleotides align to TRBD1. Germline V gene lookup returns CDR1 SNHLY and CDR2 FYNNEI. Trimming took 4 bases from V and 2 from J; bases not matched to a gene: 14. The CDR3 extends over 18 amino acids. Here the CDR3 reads CASSGVALGTGRQETQYF. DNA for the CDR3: TGTGCCAGCAGTGGGGTGGCCCTCGGGACAGGGAGACAAGAGACCCAGTACTTC.

The CDR3 loop reads CASSLVGQSYGYTF. As DNA, the CDR3 is TGTGCCAGCAGCTTGGTGGGACAGAGCTATGGCTACACCTTC. The V call is TRBV5-6, the J call TRBJ1-2; 7 bases match TRBD1. The CDR3 extends over 14 amino acids. Trimming at V came to 0 bases and at J to 4 bases, leaving 3 bases not matched to a gene. Germline CDR1 reads SGHDT; CDR2 reads YYEEEE.

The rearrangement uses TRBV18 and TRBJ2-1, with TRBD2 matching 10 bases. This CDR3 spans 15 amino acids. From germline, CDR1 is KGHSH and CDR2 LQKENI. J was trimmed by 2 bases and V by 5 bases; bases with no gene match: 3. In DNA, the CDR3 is TGTGCCAGCTCAGGACTAGCGGCCGCCTACAATGAGCAGTTCTTC. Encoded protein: CASSGLAAAYNEQFF.

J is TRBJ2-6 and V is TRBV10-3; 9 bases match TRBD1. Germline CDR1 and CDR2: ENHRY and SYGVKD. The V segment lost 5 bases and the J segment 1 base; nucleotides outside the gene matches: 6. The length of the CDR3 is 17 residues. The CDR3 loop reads CAISKDRGISGANVLTF. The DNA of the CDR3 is TGTGCCATCAGTAAGGACAGGGGTATTTCTGGGGCCAACGTCCTGACTTTC.

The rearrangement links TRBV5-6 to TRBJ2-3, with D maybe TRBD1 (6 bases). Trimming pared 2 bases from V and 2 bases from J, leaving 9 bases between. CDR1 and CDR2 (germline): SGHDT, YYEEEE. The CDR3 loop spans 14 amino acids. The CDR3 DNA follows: TGTGCCAGCAGCTTCGGACAGTACACAGATACGCAGTATTTT. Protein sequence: CASSFGQYTDTQYF.

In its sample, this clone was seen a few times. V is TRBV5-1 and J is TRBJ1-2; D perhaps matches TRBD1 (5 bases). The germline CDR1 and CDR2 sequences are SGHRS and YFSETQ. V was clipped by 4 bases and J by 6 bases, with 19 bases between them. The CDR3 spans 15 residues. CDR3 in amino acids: CASSVGPGTADGYTF. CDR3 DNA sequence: TGCGCCAGCAGCGTGGGACCCGGGACTGCAGATGGCTACACCTTC.